The sequence of this T cell receptor (beta chain) was determined in a study of shared clonotypes between healthy human individuals. The V end was cut by 7 bases, the J end by 9 bases, with 17 bases between. Germline V gene lookup returns CDR1 SGHRS and CDR2 YFSETQ. The CDR3 consists of 12 residues. For this clone: Antigen unknown.

Study-wide findings and caveats: The study found lower generation probabilities in non-shared clonotypes than in those shared by all four donors. Sequencing depth was expected to influence donor clonotype sharing.

Several immunoSEQ plates held equal portions of the genomic DNA taken from each subset. As originally analysed: Junction-only sequences without quality scores were provided by ImmunoSEQ, so filtering was different. Here immunoSEQ multiplex PCR was the method, and the copy in TCRdb shows in-frame clones only, minus some. V, J and clone size were drawn from that table, and D and trimming were deduced from the DNA. The table has 2 million to 2.5 million clones, 85% to 95% seen once; the top ten hold 0.37%. This receptor was taken from a man aged 18 to 30 in good health. Some clones in this sample may be carry-over from other donors' samples. The V and J genes are TRBV5-1 and TRBJ2-7; D is possibly TRBD1 (5 bases). The specimen sequenced was naive CD4+ T cells from PBMCs. The subset here: CD45RA+ positively selected. CDR3 in amino acids: CASARDRLGQYF. CDR3 nucleotides: TGCGCCAGCGCCCGCGACAGATTGGGGCAGTACTTC.